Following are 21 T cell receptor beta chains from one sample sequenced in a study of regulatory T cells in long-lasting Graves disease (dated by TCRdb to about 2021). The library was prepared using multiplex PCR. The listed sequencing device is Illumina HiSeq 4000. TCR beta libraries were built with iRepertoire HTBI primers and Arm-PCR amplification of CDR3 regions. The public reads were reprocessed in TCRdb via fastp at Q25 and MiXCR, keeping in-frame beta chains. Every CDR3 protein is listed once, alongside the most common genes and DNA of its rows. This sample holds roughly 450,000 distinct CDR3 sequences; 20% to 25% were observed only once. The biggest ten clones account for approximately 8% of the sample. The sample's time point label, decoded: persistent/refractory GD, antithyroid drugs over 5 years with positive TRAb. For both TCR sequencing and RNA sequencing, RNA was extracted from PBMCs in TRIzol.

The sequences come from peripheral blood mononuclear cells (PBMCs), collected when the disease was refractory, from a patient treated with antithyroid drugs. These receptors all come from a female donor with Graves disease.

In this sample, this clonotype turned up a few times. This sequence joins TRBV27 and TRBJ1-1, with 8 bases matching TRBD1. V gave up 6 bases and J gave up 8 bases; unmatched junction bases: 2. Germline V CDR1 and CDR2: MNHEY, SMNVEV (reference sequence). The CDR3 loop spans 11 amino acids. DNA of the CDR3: TGTGCCAGCAGGCGACAGGGGGAAGCTTTCTTT. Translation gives CASRRQGEAFF.

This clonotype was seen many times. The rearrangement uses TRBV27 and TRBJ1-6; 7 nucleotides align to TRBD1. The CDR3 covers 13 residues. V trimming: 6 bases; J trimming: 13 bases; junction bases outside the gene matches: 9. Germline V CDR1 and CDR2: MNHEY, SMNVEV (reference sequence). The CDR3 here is CASSRTGRVPLHF. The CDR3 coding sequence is TGTGCCAGCAGCAGGACAGGCCGAGTTCCCCTCCACTTT.

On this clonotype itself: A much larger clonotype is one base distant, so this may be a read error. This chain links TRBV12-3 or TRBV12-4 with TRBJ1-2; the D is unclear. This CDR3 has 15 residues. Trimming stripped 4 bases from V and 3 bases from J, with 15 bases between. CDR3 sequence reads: CASSSGLHIDYGYTF. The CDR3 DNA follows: TGTGCCAGCAGTTCGGGTCTACACATTGACTATGGCTACACCTTC.

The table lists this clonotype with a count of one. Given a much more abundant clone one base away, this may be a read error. The CDR3 reads CASSFEVETEAFF. The CDR3 DNA follows: TGTGCCAGCAGCTTTGAGGTGGAGACTGAAGCTTTCTTT. This sequence joins TRBV7-2 and TRBJ1-1; D remains unclear. Germline-derived CDR1 and CDR2 are SGHTA and FQGNSA. This CDR3 spans 13 amino acids. V lost 3 bases and J 5 bases, leaving 10 bases between the germline ends. The whole variable domain, filled in from reference TRBV7-2 and TRBJ1-1, reads GAGVSQSPSNKVTEKGKDVELRCDPISGHTALYWYRQSLGQGLEFLIYFQGNSAPDKSGLPSDRFSAERTGGSVSTLTIQRTQQEDSAVYLCASSFEVETEAFFGQGTRLTVV.

CDR3 loop: CATSRSRQTNQPQHF. Written as DNA, the CDR3 is TGTGCCACCAGCAGATCCCGACAGACCAATCAGCCCCAGCATTTT. This rearrangement joins TRBV15 to TRBJ1-5, with D maybe TRBD1 (5 bases). The CDR3 runs 15 residues. Trimming pared 2 bases from V and 3 bases from J, leaving 11 bases between. Germline CDR1 is LNHNV and CDR2 is YYDKDF (reference sequence).

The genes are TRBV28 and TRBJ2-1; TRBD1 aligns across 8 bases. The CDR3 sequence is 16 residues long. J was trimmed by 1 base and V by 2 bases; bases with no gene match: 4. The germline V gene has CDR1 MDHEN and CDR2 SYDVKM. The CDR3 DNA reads TGTGCCAGCAGTTTAGCGTGGGACAGGTCCTACAATGAGCAGTTCTTC. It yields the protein CASSLAWDRSYNEQFF.

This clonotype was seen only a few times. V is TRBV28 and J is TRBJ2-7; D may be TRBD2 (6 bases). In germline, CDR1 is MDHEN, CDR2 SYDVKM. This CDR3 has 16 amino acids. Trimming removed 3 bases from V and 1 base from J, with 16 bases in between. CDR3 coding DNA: TGTGCCAGCAGTTTTCGGCTAGCGACCGGGTCCTACGAGCAGTACTTC. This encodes CASSFRLATGSYEQYF.

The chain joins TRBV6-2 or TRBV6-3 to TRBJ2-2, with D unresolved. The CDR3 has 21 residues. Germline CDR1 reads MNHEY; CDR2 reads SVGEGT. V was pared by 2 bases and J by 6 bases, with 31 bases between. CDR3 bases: TGTGCCAGCAGTTACGAACCAACCCATATGGCCCGAGGTTACTGCCCCGGGGAGCTGTTTTTT. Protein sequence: CASSYEPTHMARGYCPGELFF.

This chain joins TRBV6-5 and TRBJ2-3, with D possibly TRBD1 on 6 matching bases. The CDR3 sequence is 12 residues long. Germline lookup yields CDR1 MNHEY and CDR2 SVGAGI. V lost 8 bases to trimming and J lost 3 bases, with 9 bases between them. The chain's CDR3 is CASEGVTDTQYF. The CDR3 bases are TGTGCCAGCGAGGGGGTTACAGATACGCAGTATTTT.

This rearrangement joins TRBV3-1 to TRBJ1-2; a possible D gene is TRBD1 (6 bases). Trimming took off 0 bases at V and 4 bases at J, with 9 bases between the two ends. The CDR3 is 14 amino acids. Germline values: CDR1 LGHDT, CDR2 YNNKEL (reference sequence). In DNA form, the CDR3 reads TGTGCCAGCAGCCAAGATCCAGGGGTCTATGGCTACACCTTC. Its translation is CASSQDPGVYGYTF.

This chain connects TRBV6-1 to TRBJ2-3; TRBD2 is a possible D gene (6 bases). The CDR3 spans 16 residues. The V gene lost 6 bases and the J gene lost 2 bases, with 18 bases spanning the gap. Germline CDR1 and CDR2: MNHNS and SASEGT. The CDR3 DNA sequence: TGTGCCAGCAGACTCACCACGCGGGGTCCCACAGATACGCAGTATTTT. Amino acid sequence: CASRLTTRGPTDTQYF.

The CDR3 DNA reads TGTGCCATCAGGCCCCGGGACAGCTACGAGCAGTACTTC. This sequence encodes CAIRPRDSYEQYF. This chain links TRBV12-3 or TRBV12-4 with TRBJ2-7; 7 nucleotides match TRBD1. The trim removed 10 bases at V and 3 bases at J, leaving 9 bases unmatched. This CDR3 region has 13 residues.

The CDR3 nucleotides are TGTGCCAGCAGCTTAGTACAGGCAGGGGGGGTCGATGGCTACACCTTC. Translating it yields CASSLVQAGGVDGYTF. This chain links TRBV7-2 with TRBJ1-2; TRBD1 matches 7 bases. Germline CDR1 reads SGHTA; CDR2 reads FQGNSA. V lost 1 base and J lost 6; bases outside the gene matches: 11. The CDR3 contains 16 residues.

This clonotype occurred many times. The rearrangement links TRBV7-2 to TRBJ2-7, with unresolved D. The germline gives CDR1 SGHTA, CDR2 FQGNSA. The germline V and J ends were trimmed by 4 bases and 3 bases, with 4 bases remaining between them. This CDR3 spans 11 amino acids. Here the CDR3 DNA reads TGTGCCAGCAGCTGGGTCTACGAGCAGTACTTC. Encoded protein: CASSWVYEQYF.

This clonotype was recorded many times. The CDR3 sequence: CSARGTGEEYEQYF. CDR3 DNA: TGCAGTGCTAGGGGGACAGGGGAAGAATACGAGCAGTACTTC. The rearrangement links TRBV20-1 to TRBJ2-7; TRBD1 agrees at 10 bases. Germline lookup yields CDR1 DFQATT and CDR2 SNEGSKA (reference sequence). The J segment lost 4 bases and the V segment lost 3 bases, leaving 6 bases of the junction unmatched. The CDR3 runs to 14 residues.

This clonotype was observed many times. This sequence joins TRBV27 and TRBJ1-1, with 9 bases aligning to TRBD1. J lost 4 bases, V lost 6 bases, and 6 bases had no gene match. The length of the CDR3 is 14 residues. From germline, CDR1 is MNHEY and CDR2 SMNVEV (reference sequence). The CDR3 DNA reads TGTGCCAGCAGGAGAACAGGGGGCATCACTGAAGCTTTCTTT. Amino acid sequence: CASRRTGGITEAFF.

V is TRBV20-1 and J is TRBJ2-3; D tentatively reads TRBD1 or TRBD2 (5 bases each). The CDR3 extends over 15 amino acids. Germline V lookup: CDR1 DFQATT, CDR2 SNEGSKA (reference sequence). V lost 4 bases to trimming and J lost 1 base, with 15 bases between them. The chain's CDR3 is CSAKFPGPRTDTQYF. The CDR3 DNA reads TGCAGTGCTAAATTCCCGGGACCGCGCACAGATACGCAGTATTTT.

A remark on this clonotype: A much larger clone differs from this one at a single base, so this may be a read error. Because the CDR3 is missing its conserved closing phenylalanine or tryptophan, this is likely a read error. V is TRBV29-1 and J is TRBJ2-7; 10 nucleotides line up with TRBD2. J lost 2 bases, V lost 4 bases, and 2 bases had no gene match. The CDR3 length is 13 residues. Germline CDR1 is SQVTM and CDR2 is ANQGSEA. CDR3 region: CSVVAGGPYEQYS. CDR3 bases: TGCAGCGTTGTAGCGGGAGGTCCCTACGAGCAGTACTCC.

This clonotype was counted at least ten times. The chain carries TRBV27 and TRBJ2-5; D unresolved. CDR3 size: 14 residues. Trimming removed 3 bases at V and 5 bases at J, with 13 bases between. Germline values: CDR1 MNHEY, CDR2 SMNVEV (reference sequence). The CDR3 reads CASSFTPMEETQYF. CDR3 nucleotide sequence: TGTGCCAGCAGTTTTACCCCGATGGAGGAGACCCAGTACTTC.

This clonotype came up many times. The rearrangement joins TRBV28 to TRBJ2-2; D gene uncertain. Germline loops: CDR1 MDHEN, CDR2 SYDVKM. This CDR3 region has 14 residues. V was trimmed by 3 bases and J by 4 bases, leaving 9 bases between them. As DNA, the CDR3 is TGTGCCAGCAGTTTTAACCAACCCACCGGGGAGCTGTTTTTT. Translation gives CASSFNQPTGELFF.

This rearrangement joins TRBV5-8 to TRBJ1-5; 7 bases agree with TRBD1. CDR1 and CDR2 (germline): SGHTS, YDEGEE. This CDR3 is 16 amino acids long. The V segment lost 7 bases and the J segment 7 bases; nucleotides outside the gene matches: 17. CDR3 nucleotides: TGTGCCAGCGCCCCTTCGACAGGGTGGGCACAGCAGCCCCAGCATTTT. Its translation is CASAPSTGWAQQPQHF.